These 27 T cell receptor beta chains originate from one sample sequenced in a study of blood T cell repertoires in COVID-19. Here immunoSEQ multiplex PCR was the method, and the copy in TCRdb shows in-frame clones only, minus some. The sample carries tens of thousands of clones, around 80% recorded once. Sequenced sample: peripheral blood. The receptor set was obtained from a man in his sixties with active or convalescent COVID-19.

Details on this clone: A junction end diverges from the germline sequence, so it may reflect a read error. The chain joins TRBV5-1 to TRBJ1-2, with 9 bases aligning to TRBD1. Per germline, CDR1 SGHRS and CDR2 YFSETQ. This CDR3 region has 13 residues. The CDR3 DNA sequence: TGCGCCAGCAGATTGGGACAGGGCTTGGGCTACACCTTC. Protein: CASRLGQGLGYTF.

This chain uses TRBV10-3 with TRBJ2-2, with D maybe TRBD2 (5 bases). CDR3 length: 14 amino acids. Deletions cut 11 bases from V and 3 bases from J, with 16 bases between. CDR1 and CDR2 from the germline V gene are ENHRY and SYGVKD. The CDR3 here is CAATHGVDTGELFF. In DNA, the CDR3 is TGTGCCGCGACCCACGGGGTGGACACCGGGGAGCTGTTTTTT.

CDR3 bases: TGTGCCAGCAGCCTAAGTCGGACTACATACAATGAGCAGTTCTTC. This translates into CASSLSRTTYNEQFF. The chain combines TRBV14 with TRBJ2-1, with a possible D match to TRBD2 (6 bases). The ends were cut back, 4 bases at V and 4 bases at J, with 14 bases in the middle. The CDR3 runs 15 residues. Germline V gives CDR1 SGHDN, CDR2 FVKESK.

The rearrangement joins TRBV15 to TRBJ1-3; TRBD1 aligns across 7 bases. The V gene's germline CDR1 is LNHNV and CDR2 YYDKDF (reference sequence). Trimming at V came to 1 base and at J to 1 base, leaving 4 bases not matched to a gene. The CDR3 contains 16 residues. This CDR3 is CATSRGDRNSGNTIYF. CDR3 sequence (DNA): TGTGCCACCAGCAGAGGGGACAGAAATTCTGGAAACACCATATATTTT.

The DNA for the CDR3 is TGTGCCTGGTCGGGACTTTTAAATGAGCAGTTCTTC. As protein: CAWSGLLNEQFF. The chain couples TRBV30 to TRBJ2-1; TRBD2 is a possible D gene (6 bases). V was clipped by 5 bases and J by 7 bases, with 12 bases between them. Germline values: CDR1 GTSNPN, CDR2 SVGIG (reference sequence). CDR3 size: 12 residues. The variable domain in full, completed from reference TRBV30 and TRBJ2-1, reads SQTIHQWPATLVQPVGSPLSLECTVEGTSNPNLYWYRQAAGRGLQLLFYSVGIGQISSEVPQNLSASRPQDRQFILSSKKLLLSDSGFYLCAWSGLLNEQFFGPGTRLTVL.

This clone was detected a few times. This chain links TRBV2 with TRBJ2-3, with D possibly being TRBD1 (5 bases). CDR1 and CDR2 from the germline V gene are SNHLY and FYNNEI. CDR3 size: 14 residues. The V gene lost 6 bases and the J gene lost 1 base, with 11 bases spanning the gap. The CDR3 protein is CASRPRAGTDTQYF. DNA of the CDR3: TGTGCCAGCAGGCCCAGGGCCGGCACAGATACGCAGTATTTT.

The chain employs TRBV28 and TRBJ2-5, with TRBD2 matching 10 bases. This CDR3 contains 15 residues. Trimming at V came to 3 bases and at J to 2 bases, leaving 3 bases not matched to a gene. CDR1 and CDR2 (germline): MDHEN, SYDVKM. CDR3: CASSFRTSGQETQYF. CDR3 in DNA: TGTGCCAGCAGTTTCCGGACTAGCGGACAAGAGACCCAGTACTTC.

A note on this clone: Within the sample, other DNA sequences also encode this same CDR3. This chain links TRBV7-2 with TRBJ2-7; tentative D call: TRBD2 (5 bases). Germline assignment: CDR1 SGHTA and CDR2 FQGNSA. This CDR3 spans 11 amino acids. V was pared by 6 bases and J by 6 bases, with 9 bases between. The CDR3 protein is CASSYGGEQYF. The DNA for the CDR3 is TGTGCCAGCAGTTACGGAGGCGAGCAGTACTTC.

V and J are TRBV2 and TRBJ2-5; 8 bases line up with TRBD2. This CDR3 has 16 residues. Trimming at V came to 6 bases and at J to 1 base, leaving 10 bases not matched to a gene. Germline V gene data show CDR1 as SNHLY and CDR2 as FYNNEI. Here the CDR3 reads CASSPESGGLQETQYF. The CDR3 DNA reads TGTGCCAGCAGCCCGGAGAGCGGGGGACTCCAAGAGACCCAGTACTTC.

The genes are TRBV29-1 and TRBJ2-1; D remains unclear. Looked up from germline, CDR1 is SQVTM and CDR2 is ANQGSEA. The CDR3 consists of 13 residues. Between the trimmed V and J ends, which lost 4 bases and 4 bases, there was a span of 11 bases. The CDR3 DNA sequence: TGCAGCGTTGGGGCCGAGATTTACAATGAGCAGTTCTTC. Translated: CSVGAEIYNEQFF.

This chain links TRBV4-1 with TRBJ1-2; D not resolved. CDR3 length: 13 amino acids. V lost 3 bases to trimming and J lost 1 base, with 6 bases between them. The germline V gene has CDR1 MGHRA and CDR2 YSYEKL. The CDR3 loop reads CASSQGINYGYTF. CDR3 bases: TGCGCCAGCAGCCAGGGCATTAACTATGGCTACACCTTC.

The genes are TRBV9 and TRBJ2-2, with 7 bases that match TRBD1. The CDR3 consists of 15 residues. Trimming at V came to 4 bases and at J to 0 bases, leaving 3 bases not matched to a gene. CDR1 is SGDLS, CDR2 YYNGEE, per germline. The CDR3 protein is CASSRTGANTGELFF. Written as DNA, the CDR3 is TGTGCCAGCAGCCGAACAGGGGCGAACACCGGGGAGCTGTTTTTT.

The chain links TRBV6-1 to TRBJ2-7, with unresolved D. CDR3 size: 13 residues. The ends were cut back, 1 base at V and 3 bases at J, with 7 bases in the middle. In germline, CDR1 is MNHNS, CDR2 SASEGT. The CDR3 reads CASSEGRYYEQYF. CDR3 coding DNA: TGTGCCAGCAGTGAAGGCAGGTACTACGAGCAGTACTTC.

In DNA form, the CDR3 reads TGTGCCAGCAGCTTAGGACAGGGACGCACCGGGGAGCTGTTTTTT. Amino acid sequence: CASSLGQGRTGELFF. This chain links TRBV11-3 with TRBJ2-2; TRBD1 matches at 7 bases. Germline-derived CDR1 and CDR2 are SGHNT and YENEEA. Trimming removed 1 base from V and 4 bases from J; junction bases left unmatched: 3. The length of the CDR3 is 15 residues.

The CDR3 spells CASSQDGTDTDTQYF. CDR3 in DNA: TGTGCCAGCAGCCAAGACGGGACAGACACAGATACGCAGTATTTT. The V and J genes are TRBV4-2 and TRBJ2-3, with TRBD1 matching 7 bases. CDR3 length: 15 residues. The J segment lost 2 bases and the V segment lost 0 bases, leaving 2 bases of the junction unmatched. Germline CDR1 is LGHNA and CDR2 is YNFKEQ.

The chain couples TRBV5-1 to TRBJ1-2, with 10 bases that match TRBD1. The length of the CDR3 is 15 residues. The junction had 11 bases not matched to a gene; V was cut back by 4 bases and J by 8 bases. Germline CDR1 reads SGHRS; CDR2 reads YFSETQ. CDR3 loop: CASSESGTGVGGYTF. CDR3 DNA: TGCGCCAGCAGCGAATCCGGGACAGGGGTTGGCGGCTACACCTTC.

The chain links TRBV2 to TRBJ2-7, with D unclear. Germline V gene sequence: CDR1 SNHLY, CDR2 FYNNEI. This CDR3 is built from 13 residues. V gave up 0 bases and J gave up 3 bases, with 6 bases separating them. CDR3 loop: CASSEAPSYEQYF. Here the CDR3 DNA reads TGTGCCAGCAGTGAAGCTCCGAGCTACGAGCAGTACTTC.

This clone was seen more than once but under ten times. This rearrangement joins TRBV9 to TRBJ1-4; D call uncertain. This CDR3 has 14 residues. V was pared by 3 bases and J by 7 bases, with 13 bases between. CDR1 and CDR2 from the germline V gene are SGDLS and YYNGEE. DNA for the CDR3: TGTGCCAGCAGCGCTCCCCCGGAGGGTGAAAAACTGTTTTTT. Translated, it gives CASSAPPEGEKLFF. Combining the CDR3 with reference TRBV9 and TRBJ1-4 gives the whole variable domain DSGVTQTPKHLITATGQRVTLRCSPRSGDLSVYWYQQSLDQGLQFLIQYYNGEERAKGNILERFSAQQFPDLHSELNLSSLELGDSALYFCASSAPPEGEKLFFGSGTQLSVL.

The rearrangement joins TRBV6-1 to TRBJ1-4; TRBD1 aligns across 10 bases. Germline CDR1 MNHNS, CDR2 SASEGT. V lost 3 bases to trimming and J lost 7 bases; unmatched junction nucleotides: 8. This CDR3 region has 16 residues. This chain's CDR3 is CASSDAGTGALEKLFF. As DNA, the CDR3 is TGTGCCAGCAGTGACGCCGGGACAGGGGCTCTTGAAAAACTGTTTTTT.

V gene TRBV19 combines with J gene TRBJ2-2, with TRBD1 as a possible D gene (6 bases). Trimming removed 6 bases from V and 6 bases from J, with 14 bases in between. Germline CDR1 reads LNHDA; CDR2 reads SQIVND (reference sequence). The CDR3 sequence is 14 residues long. CDR3 sequence reads: CASSPVAGAGELFF. The CDR3 nucleotides are TGTGCCAGTAGCCCCGTTGCAGGGGCCGGGGAGCTGTTTTTT.

V is TRBV6-2 or TRBV6-3 and J is TRBJ2-7; 12 bases fit TRBD2. This CDR3 spans 15 amino acids. Trimming at V came to 5 bases and at J to 3 bases, leaving 5 bases not matched to a gene. The germline CDR1 and CDR2 sequences are MNHEY and SVGEGT. As DNA, the CDR3 is TGTGCCAGCAGTATGACTAGCGGGGGAATCTACGAGCAGTACTTC. This encodes CASSMTSGGIYEQYF.

The rearrangement links TRBV10-3 to TRBJ1-5; D ambiguous. The V end lost 6 bases, the J end lost 5 bases, and 8 bases lay between the germline ends. Germline assignment: CDR1 ENHRY and CDR2 SYGVKD. The CDR3 loop spans 12 amino acids. The CDR3 DNA is TGTGCCATCAGCGAGGGAGATCAGCCCCAGCATTTT. This encodes CAISEGDQPQHF.

The J gene is TRBJ1-6, the V gene TRBV5-8, with 7 bases aligning to TRBD1. The CDR3 contains 15 residues. The germline V gene encodes CDR1 SGHTS and CDR2 YDEGEE. V dropped 4 bases and J dropped 9; count of bases not matched to a gene: 10. CDR3 residues: CASSRGGGGGSPLHF. DNA for the CDR3: TGTGCCAGCAGCCGAGGTGGAGGGGGCGGTTCACCCCTCCACTTT.

The sample holds one count of this clone. CDR3 nucleotides: TGTGCCAGCAGCGTAAGGGACACCCGGGGTGGAAACACCATATATTTT. It translates to CASSVRDTRGGNTIYF. The V gene is TRBV9, the J gene TRBJ1-3; D possibly corresponds to TRBD1 (6 bases). Germline assignment: CDR1 SGDLS and CDR2 YYNGEE. V lost 1 base, J lost 3 bases, and 14 bases lay in between. The CDR3 contains 16 residues.

The table lists this clone with a count of one. The CDR3 spells CASSGGTGGTLNTEAFF. CDR3 DNA sequence: TGTGCCAGCAGTGGTGGGACAGGTGGTACACTGAACACTGAAGCTTTCTTT. V is TRBV6-1 and J is TRBJ1-1, with 8 bases fitting TRBD1. The germline V gene has CDR1 MNHNS and CDR2 SASEGT. Trimming took 4 bases from V and 0 from J; bases not matched to a gene: 10. This CDR3 contains 17 residues.

The gene calls are TRBV3-1 (or the pseudogene TRBV3-2) and TRBJ2-3, with D unclear. The CDR3 extends over 12 amino acids. V was cut by 1 base and J by 4 bases, with 3 bases left in between. In germline, CDR1 is LGHDT, CDR2 YNNKEL (reference sequence). In DNA, the CDR3 is TGTGCCAGCAGCCAAGGGCCAGATACGCAGTATTTT. As protein: CASSQGPDTQYF.

This clone was found a few times. This chain connects TRBV10-1 to TRBJ1-5; 9 nucleotides align to TRBD1. Trimming took 11 bases from V and 5 from J; bases not matched to a gene: 7. The CDR3 loop spans 13 amino acids. Germline V CDR1 and CDR2: WNHNN, SYGVQD (reference sequence). For the CDR3, the DNA is TGCGCCGGCGGACAGGGGTTATATCAGCCCCAGCATTTT. Residues: CAGGQGLYQPQHF.